Listed below are T cell receptor beta chains from one sample, sequenced in a study of blood T cell repertoires in COVID-19. Some clones are missing from TCRdb's copy, which holds only in-frame ones; the method was immunoSEQ multiplex PCR. Found here are some 31,000 clones, 88% of them singletons; the top ten hold roughly an eighth. The sequencing sample was made of peripheral blood. Source of these receptors: a human donor with active COVID-19. The donor label of this sample is uncertain. The CDR3 runs from the conserved cysteine through the conserved F or W. The order of the fields is V gene, clone size, CDR3 protein. Rows may omit the clone size; those that give it use once, few, many or a size class.

>TRBV19|once
CASSIRQGSSYNEQFF
>TRBV6-2/TRBV6-3|NA
CASSYQGPVYGYTF
>TRBV7-8|NA
CASGGSGQGGYEQYF
>TRBV2|NA
CASSGTVNSNQPQHF
>TRBV5-6|NA
CASSVKNEQFF
>TRBV3-1/TRBV3-2|NA
CASSQDSGIPTYEQYF
>TRBV28|once
CASKTGSSYNSPLHF
>TRBV11-3|few
CASSQDAGYGYTF
>TRBV4-1|NA
CASSPSGGLGNEQFF
>TRBV5-1|NA
CASSLAGTTGNTIYF
>TRBV28|few
CASSYRSTGELFF
>TRBV12-3/TRBV12-4|NA
CASSSRFGYTF
>TRBV6-2/TRBV6-3|NA
CASSLVRHTEAFF
>TRBV18|once
CASSPQGGQETQYF
>TRBV7-6|NA
CASSFQGARTEAFF
>TRBV5-1|NA
CASSLLSKGQSYEQYF
>TRBV9|NA
CASSLSGVGTDTQYF